One sample yielded the 9 T cell receptor beta chains listed below, sequenced in a study of blood T cell repertoires in COVID-19. Assay: immunoSEQ multiplex PCR; the TCRdb copy retains only in-frame clones and omits some. The profile covers around 140,000 clones, with around 88% appearing a single time and 2.5% to 3.5% taken by the ten largest. Sequenced material: peripheral blood. Every receptor here comes from a man aged 55 to 69 with active or convalescent COVID-19.

This clone appeared once. The chain recombines TRBV15 with TRBJ2-7, with D maybe TRBD2 (6 bases). CDR3 length: 14 residues. The V and J ends lost 5 bases and 4 bases respectively, with 15 bases between them. Germline V gene data show CDR1 as LNHNV and CDR2 as YYDKDF (reference sequence). In nucleotides, the CDR3 is TGTGCCACCAGCGCGGGGCGCAGTAGATACGAGCAGTACTTC. This gives the protein CATSAGRSRYEQYF.

The gene calls are TRBV30 and TRBJ1-2, with a weak D call TRBD1 (6 bases). The CDR3 loop spans 13 amino acids. The germline V and J ends were trimmed by 0 bases and 3 bases, with 8 bases remaining between them. The V gene's germline CDR1 is GTSNPN and CDR2 SVGIG (reference sequence). DNA of the CDR3: TGTGCCTGGAGTGTAACAGGGTACTATGGCTACACCTTC. Translating it yields CAWSVTGYYGYTF.

The chain links TRBV24-1 to TRBJ2-6; 9 bases are shared with TRBD2. Germline-derived CDR1 and CDR2 are KGHDR and SFDVKD. Trimming took 3 bases from V and 1 from J; bases not matched to a gene: 6. The CDR3 has 18 residues. The CDR3 region is CATSDTSGSFSGANVLTF. DNA for the CDR3: TGTGCCACCAGTGATACTAGCGGGTCCTTTTCTGGGGCCAACGTCCTGACTTTC.

The rearrangement uses TRBV5-1 and TRBJ2-5; 11 nucleotides align to TRBD2. The CDR3 covers 16 residues. The V segment lost 2 bases and the J segment 4 bases; nucleotides outside the gene matches: 7. The germline V gene has CDR1 SGHRS and CDR2 YFSETQ. CDR3 in DNA: TGCGCCAGCAGCTTCACTAGCGGGGGAGGAGGAGAGACCCAGTACTTC. Translated, it gives CASSFTSGGGGETQYF.

This chain connects TRBV24-1 to TRBJ2-5; 11 bases are a match to TRBD2. In germline, CDR1 is KGHDR, CDR2 SFDVKD. With V trimmed by 3 bases and J by 1 base, 6 bases remained unmatched. This CDR3 spans 17 amino acids. The CDR3 loop reads CATSDRRLAGFQETQYF. The CDR3 nucleotides read TGTGCCACCAGTGATCGACGACTAGCGGGGTTCCAAGAGACCCAGTACTTC.

This clone was seen once. V and J are TRBV7-8 and TRBJ2-1; 8 bases are shared with TRBD2. The V segment lost 4 bases and the J segment 15 bases; nucleotides outside the gene matches: 5. CDR3 length: 11 residues. The germline V gene encodes CDR1 SGHVS and CDR2 FQNEAQ. The CDR3 is CASSSGLGLFF. For the CDR3, the DNA is TGTGCCAGCAGCTCGGGACTAGGTCTGTTCTTC.

This sequence joins TRBV19 and TRBJ2-7; 10 bases map to TRBD1. Germline V gene lookup returns CDR1 LNHDA and CDR2 SQIVND (reference sequence). V was pared by 9 bases and J by 7 bases, with 12 bases of the junction left unmatched. CDR3 length: 14 residues. CDR3 DNA: TGTGCCAGCCGGATCCGGGACAGGGGTGAAGAGCAGTACTTC. This sequence encodes CASRIRDRGEEQYF.

The CDR3 bases are TGTGCCAGCAGCTTGGGGACCCTTGGAGGCCCCGGCTTGGAGCAGTACTTC. This gives the protein CASSLGTLGGPGLEQYF. J is TRBJ2-7 and V is TRBV5-6; TRBD2 is a possible D gene (5 bases). This CDR3 has 17 amino acids. Germline CDR1 is SGHDT and CDR2 is YYEEEE. With 0 bases removed from V and 7 bases from J, the gap between germline ends came to 23 bases.

J is TRBJ2-3 and V is TRBV5-1; 8 nucleotides line up with TRBD2. The V gene's germline CDR1 is SGHRS and CDR2 YFSETQ. This CDR3 is built from 14 residues. Trimming removed 1 base from V and 5 bases from J; junction bases left unmatched: 3. CDR3: CASSLPGGQDTQYF. Written as DNA, the CDR3 is TGCGCCAGCAGCTTGCCGGGGGGGCAAGATACGCAGTATTTT. Looking up the rest from reference TRBV5-1 and TRBJ2-3 gives the full variable domain: KAGVTQTPRYLIKTRGQQVTLSCSPISGHRSVSWYQQTPGQGLQFLFEYFSETQRNKGNFPGRFSGRQFSNSRSEMNVSTLELGDSALYLCASSLPGGQDTQYFGPGTRLTVL.